A single sample is the source of the 32 T cell receptor beta chains below, sequenced in a study of cytomegalovirus exposure and HLA in healthy donors. The PCR contained 60 Vbeta and 13 Jbeta primers. Assay used: immunoSEQ multiplex PCR; TCRdb lists only in-frame clones, some missing. The repertoire holds some 77,000 clones, with 70% to 80% as singletons. The specimen was PBMCs. The origin of the receptors is a woman aged 45-60 years in good health and CMV-seropositive.

The CDR3 bases are TGTGCCAGCAGCCGGGGACAGGGAAACCCCGGGGCCAACGTCCTGACTTTC. It yields the protein CASSRGQGNPGANVLTF. The J gene is TRBJ2-6, the V gene TRBV7-8; 9 nucleotides match TRBD1. The CDR3 loop spans 17 amino acids. Looked up from germline, CDR1 is SGHVS and CDR2 is FQNEAQ. J lost 4 bases, V lost 5 bases, and 9 bases had no gene match. The full variable domain, completed using reference TRBV7-8 and TRBJ2-6, is GAGVSQSPRYKVAKRGQDVALRCDPISGHVSLFWYQQALGQGPEFLTYFQNEAQLDKSGLPSDRFFAERPEGSVSTLKIQRTQQEDSAVYLCASSRGQGNPGANVLTFGAGSRLTVL.

The chain couples TRBV12-5 to TRBJ1-6; no definite D call. V was cut by 0 bases and J by 9 bases, with 6 bases left in between. In germline, CDR1 is LGHNT, CDR2 FRNRAP. The CDR3 is made up of 13 amino acids. As DNA, the CDR3 is TGTGCTAGTGGTTTGGTCCCCGGTTCACCCCTCCACTTT. Translating it yields CASGLVPGSPLHF. Full variable domain (remainder filled in from reference TRBV12-5 and TRBJ1-6): DARVTQTPRHKVTEMGQEVTMRCQPILGHNTVFWYRQTMMQGLELLAYFRNRAPLDDSGMPKDRFSAEMPDATLATLKIQPSEPRDSAVYFCASGLVPGSPLHFGNGTRLTVT.

This clone was seen a few times. The chain joins TRBV5-1 to TRBJ1-1, with a tentative D call TRBD1 (5 bases). The CDR3 runs 14 residues. The V gene lost 0 bases and the J gene lost 5 bases, with 11 bases spanning the gap. Germline V gene data show CDR1 as SGHRS and CDR2 as YFSETQ. This CDR3 is CASSLGTRGTEAFF. In nucleotides, the CDR3 is TGCGCCAGCAGCTTGGGGACCCGGGGGACTGAAGCTTTCTTT. The whole variable domain, filled in from reference TRBV5-1 and TRBJ1-1, reads KAGVTQTPRYLIKTRGQQVTLSCSPISGHRSVSWYQQTPGQGLQFLFEYFSETQRNKGNFPGRFSGRQFSNSRSEMNVSTLELGDSALYLCASSLGTRGTEAFFGQGTRLTVV.

The rearrangement links TRBV18 to TRBJ1-2; weak D call: TRBD1 (5 bases). The CDR3 is 13 amino acids. Trimming shortened V by 3 bases and J by 8 bases, and 13 bases separated the two germline ends. Per the germline V gene, CDR1 is KGHSH and CDR2 is LQKENI. DNA of the CDR3: TGTGCCAGCTCACCCCCAGGGAGGGAAGGCTACACCTTC. Its translation: CASSPPGREGYTF.

This clone came up a few times. This chain uses TRBV5-4 with TRBJ1-1, with a weak D call TRBD1 (6 bases). V shed 4 bases and J shed 5 bases, with 15 bases lying between them. Looked up from germline, CDR1 is SGHNT and CDR2 is YYREEE (reference sequence). The length of the CDR3 is 14 residues. In nucleotides, the CDR3 is TGTGCCAGCAGCCCCGTAGGGGGAGTAACTGAAGCTTTCTTT. This sequence encodes CASSPVGGVTEAFF.

The chain recombines TRBV2 with TRBJ1-2, with D perhaps TRBD1 (6 bases). Germline CDR1 is SNHLY and CDR2 is FYNNEI. CDR3 length: 12 residues. Trimming left V 8 bases short and J 6 bases short, with 13 bases between. Written as DNA, the CDR3 is TGTGCCAGCTGGGGTGACAGGAATGGCTACACCTTC. As protein: CASWGDRNGYTF.

This sequence joins TRBV19 and TRBJ1-2, with a weak D call TRBD1 (5 bases). Germline V gives CDR1 LNHDA, CDR2 SQIVND (reference sequence). The CDR3 consists of 15 residues. V lost 9 bases to trimming and J lost 6 bases, with 23 bases between them. Here the CDR3 reads CASTPSSGAGHGYTF. The CDR3 DNA follows: TGTGCCAGCACCCCTAGTAGCGGGGCAGGGCATGGCTACACCTTC.

For the CDR3, the DNA is TGTGCCTGGAGTGCCCCGGACAGGGAGAATCAGCCCCAGCATTTT. Its translation: CAWSAPDRENQPQHF. The rearrangement joins TRBV30 to TRBJ1-5; 8 bases line up with TRBD1. With 1 base clipped from V and 4 bases from J, the junction kept 6 bases outside the gene matches. CDR1 and CDR2 (germline): GTSNPN, SVGIG (reference sequence). The CDR3 has 15 residues. The variable domain in full, with the rest retrieved from reference TRBV30 and TRBJ1-5, is SQTIHQWPATLVQPVGSPLSLECTVEGTSNPNLYWYRQAAGRGLQLLFYSVGIGQISSEVPQNLSASRPQDRQFILSSKKLLLSDSGFYLCAWSAPDRENQPQHFGDGTRLSIL.

The gene calls are TRBV14 and TRBJ1-2, with D perhaps TRBD1 (6 bases). The V gene's germline CDR1 is SGHDN and CDR2 FVKESK. Trimming shortened V by 1 base and J by 8 bases, and 20 bases separated the two germline ends. The CDR3 has 16 residues. CDR3 residues: CASSQGSWRRGWGYTF. The CDR3 DNA reads as TGTGCCAGCAGCCAAGGCAGCTGGCGCAGGGGATGGGGCTACACCTTC.

The chain couples TRBV4-2 to TRBJ2-2; TRBD1 might be the D (5 bases). This CDR3 is 14 amino acids long. The V and J ends lost 4 bases and 2 bases respectively, with 8 bases between them. Germline loops: CDR1 LGHNA, CDR2 YNFKEQ. Here the CDR3 DNA reads TGTGCCAGCAGCCTCGGACAAAACACCGGGGAGCTGTTTTTT. Translating it yields CASSLGQNTGELFF.

The chain uses TRBV6-1 and TRBJ1-1; weak D call: TRBD1 (6 bases). V was cut by 6 bases and J by 0 bases, with 11 bases left in between. This CDR3 contains 14 residues. Per germline, CDR1 MNHNS and CDR2 SASEGT. CDR3 amino acids: CASRMDSLNTEAFF. CDR3 in DNA: TGTGCCAGCAGGATGGACAGCCTGAACACTGAAGCTTTCTTT.

V usage is TRBV6-1 and J usage is TRBJ2-7; D ambiguous. Germline loops: CDR1 MNHNS, CDR2 SASEGT. V was shortened by 0 bases and J by 4 bases, with 7 bases between the two germline ends. The CDR3 runs to 13 residues. The CDR3 DNA reads as TGTGCCAGCAGTGAAGCTCGAGGATACGAGCAGTACTTC. Translation gives CASSEARGYEQYF.

The V gene is TRBV5-5, the J gene TRBJ1-2, with a tentative D call TRBD1 (5 bases). The V end was cut by 0 bases, the J end by 0 bases, with 12 bases between. This CDR3 spans 16 amino acids. The V gene's germline CDR1 is SGHKS and CDR2 YYEKEE (reference sequence). DNA for the CDR3: TGTGCCAGCAGCTTGGCGGCAGGGCCGACTAACTATGGCTACACCTTC. It encodes CASSLAAGPTNYGYTF.

The chain couples TRBV6-5 to TRBJ1-2; no firm D call. Germline V gene data show CDR1 as MNHEY and CDR2 as SVGAGI. The V end lost 7 bases, the J end lost 5 bases, and 20 bases lay between the germline ends. There are 15 residues in the CDR3. Here the CDR3 reads CASTPMGRETYGYTF. CDR3 nucleotide sequence: TGTGCCAGCACCCCCATGGGGAGGGAAACGTATGGCTACACCTTC.

This chain joins TRBV7-9 and TRBJ1-5, with a tentative D call TRBD1 (5 bases). Per the germline V gene, CDR1 is SEHNR and CDR2 is FQNEAQ (reference sequence). There are 15 residues in the CDR3. Trimming cost V 5 bases and J 2 bases, with 13 bases left between them. CDR3 region: CASSPRGGGNQPQHF. DNA for the CDR3: TGTGCCAGCAGCCCCCGGGGAGGGGGCAATCAGCCCCAGCATTTT.

This sequence joins TRBV30 and TRBJ1-6; D is perhaps TRBD1 (6 bases). V dropped 3 bases and J dropped 10 bases, with 16 bases sitting between them. This CDR3 contains 14 residues. Germline V CDR1 and CDR2: GTSNPN, SVGIG (reference sequence). DNA of the CDR3: TGTGCCTGGAGACAGGGTCTGGGGCTGTCACCCCTCCACTTT. Amino acids: CAWRQGLGLSPLHF.

The chain uses TRBV13 and TRBJ2-1; 11 bases are a match to TRBD2. V lost 0 bases and J lost 9; bases outside the gene matches: 13. Germline loops: CDR1 PRHDT, CDR2 FYEKMQ (reference sequence). The CDR3 spans 18 residues. CDR3 region: CASSLGLAGAGTLGEQFF. Written as DNA, the CDR3 is TGTGCCAGCAGCTTAGGACTAGCGGGAGCGGGGACCTTAGGTGAGCAGTTCTTC.

The J gene is TRBJ1-2, the V gene TRBV30; tentative D call: TRBD1 (5 bases). Germline V gene lookup returns CDR1 GTSNPN and CDR2 SVGIG (reference sequence). Trimming shortened V by 3 bases and J by 6 bases, and 14 bases separated the two germline ends. CDR3 length: 13 residues. The CDR3 region is CAWSEARGNGYTF. Here the CDR3 DNA reads TGTGCCTGGAGCGAAGCCCGGGGGAATGGCTACACCTTC.

The gene calls are TRBV11-2 and TRBJ2-1, with D possibly being TRBD1 (5 bases). The CDR3 totals 14 residues. Trimming left V 1 base short and J 8 bases short, with 12 bases between. Germline values: CDR1 SGHAT, CDR2 FQNNGV. The CDR3 DNA reads as TGTGCCAGCAGCTTAGGCTGGGGCGAGGATGAGCAGTTCTTC. This translates into CASSLGWGEDEQFF.

The V call is TRBV5-1, the J call TRBJ1-3; D not resolved. V was clipped by 4 bases and J by 0 bases, with 8 bases between them. Germline V gene lookup returns CDR1 SGHRS and CDR2 YFSETQ. The CDR3 length is 14 residues. The CDR3, as DNA: TGCGCCAGCAGCGTTGAGGGCTCTGGAAACACCATATATTTT. It specifies CASSVEGSGNTIYF.

This sequence joins TRBV9 and TRBJ2-7; D not resolved. There are 12 residues in the CDR3. CDR1 is SGDLS, CDR2 YYNGEE, per germline. The V gene lost 3 bases and the J gene lost 3 bases, with 7 bases spanning the gap. CDR3 protein: CASSGQYYEQYV. DNA of the CDR3: TGTGCCAGCAGCGGCCAGTACTACGAGCAGTACGTC.

This clone was seen more than once but under ten times. The CDR3 here is CASSLAWSAETEAFF. CDR3 bases: TGTGCCAGCAGCTTGGCCTGGAGTGCCGAGACTGAAGCTTTCTTT. The chain is built from TRBV5-6 and TRBJ1-1; the D is unclear. V was shortened by 0 bases and J by 5 bases, with 14 bases between the two germline ends. Germline-derived CDR1 and CDR2 are SGHDT and YYEEEE. The CDR3 contains 15 residues.

The gene calls are TRBV28 and TRBJ2-2; 9 nucleotides line up with TRBD2. The V gene's germline CDR1 is MDHEN and CDR2 SYDVKM. The CDR3 extends over 15 amino acids. Trimming removed 8 bases from V and 1 base from J; junction bases left unmatched: 5. The CDR3 is CASETSGENTGELFF. The CDR3 nucleotides read TGTGCCAGCGAGACTAGCGGAGAGAACACCGGGGAGCTGTTTTTT.

The gene calls are TRBV28 and TRBJ1-2; D remains unclear. Per germline, CDR1 MDHEN and CDR2 SYDVKM. This CDR3 contains 11 residues. The ends were cut back, 7 bases at V and 8 bases at J, with 11 bases in the middle. The DNA for the CDR3 is TGTGCCAGCAAAGACGTGCGGGGCTACACCTTC. Translation: CASKDVRGYTF.

In its sample, this clone was seen a few times. The J gene is TRBJ2-3, the V gene TRBV2; the match to TRBD2 covers 7 bases. Germline V gene data show CDR1 as SNHLY and CDR2 as FYNNEI. The CDR3 loop spans 15 amino acids. Trimming at V came to 4 bases and at J to 4 bases, leaving 8 bases not matched to a gene. This CDR3 is CASSVPWGGADTQYF. CDR3 DNA: TGTGCCAGCAGTGTCCCGTGGGGAGGGGCAGATACGCAGTATTTT.

The rearrangement joins TRBV5-1 to TRBJ1-5; 10 bases fit TRBD1. This CDR3 is built from 15 residues. V lost 5 bases and J lost 7; bases outside the gene matches: 9. Germline V CDR1 and CDR2: SGHRS, YFSETQ. CDR3 in amino acids: CASSTGQGLGQPQHF. The CDR3 nucleotides read TGCGCCAGCAGTACGGGACAGGGGTTGGGCCAGCCCCAGCATTTT.

This clone was observed once. The chain has TRBV19 and TRBJ1-2; 9 bases are a match to TRBD1. Unmatched junction bases numbered 12, after V lost 7 bases and J lost 3 bases. Germline assignment: CDR1 LNHDA and CDR2 SQIVND (reference sequence). CDR3 length: 16 residues. CDR3 bases: TGTGCCAGTAAAGTAACCGGGACAGGGACCCACTATGGCTACACCTTC. This sequence encodes CASKVTGTGTHYGYTF.

V and J are TRBV5-5 and TRBJ2-7; the D is unclear. Germline V CDR1 and CDR2: SGHKS, YYEKEE (reference sequence). CDR3 length equals 15 residues. Trimming removed 4 bases from V and 1 base from J, with 15 bases in between. For the CDR3, the DNA is TGTGCCAGCAGCAAGGCGTCCCTCGGGTCCTACGAGCAGTACTTC. Protein sequence: CASSKASLGSYEQYF.

On this clone: The junction departs from germline at one end; a sequencing error may be responsible. V and J are TRBV7-9 and TRBJ2-2, with a possible D match to TRBD1 (5 bases). CDR1 and CDR2 from the germline V gene are SEHNR and FQNEAQ (reference sequence). The CDR3 is 13 amino acids. CDR3: CSSSLEGAGELFF. The CDR3 DNA follows: TGTTCCAGCAGCTTAGAAGGGGCCGGGGAGCTGTTTTTT.

This rearrangement joins TRBV27 to TRBJ1-1; TRBD1 might be the D (6 bases). V lost 5 bases, J lost 0 bases, and 13 bases lay in between. Per germline, CDR1 MNHEY and CDR2 SMNVEV (reference sequence). The CDR3 extends over 15 amino acids. In nucleotides, the CDR3 is TGTGCCAGCAGTCACTTCACAGGGATGAACACTGAAGCTTTCTTT. As protein: CASSHFTGMNTEAFF.

The chain recombines TRBV7-9 with TRBJ1-4, with TRBD1 matching 7 bases. V lost 4 bases and J lost 12; bases outside the gene matches: 5. The CDR3 spans 12 residues. Looked up from germline, CDR1 is SEHNR and CDR2 is FQNEAQ (reference sequence). CDR3 loop: CASSYNQGELFF. Written as DNA, the CDR3 is TGTGCCAGCAGCTATAACCAGGGGGAACTGTTTTTT.

The gene calls are TRBV5-1 and TRBJ2-1; 8 positions agree with TRBD1. The germline V gene has CDR1 SGHRS and CDR2 YFSETQ. The CDR3 spans 15 residues. V was clipped by 4 bases and J by 8 bases; unmatched bases: 11. The CDR3 sequence: CASSQTGEDRDEQFF. Here the CDR3 DNA reads TGCGCCAGCAGCCAGACAGGGGAGGATCGCGATGAGCAGTTCTTC.